The present T cell receptor beta chain was sequenced within a study of blood T cell repertoires in COVID-19. The overall study: The United States, Italy and Spain supplied acute and convalescent COVID-19 samples.

Regarding this clone: Germline and junction disagree at one end, which may indicate a read error.

The length of the CDR3 is 19 residues. Germline CDR1 SSHAT, CDR2 FNYEAQ (reference sequence). In the authors' workflow: For nucleated cells, counts were estimated from reference gene primer amplification. Clones were read by immunoSEQ multiplex PCR, and TCRdb kept only the in-frame ones, dropping some. V and J calls and clone size are given by that table; D and trimming were obtained from the DNA. The sample carries over 85,000 clones, around 82% recorded once. This rearrangement joins TRBV7-7 to TRBJ2-2; possible D gene TRBD2, 5 bases. This TCR came from a woman of 80 years or more with COVID-19, enrolled during active disease. Sample: peripheral blood. CDR3 loop: CASSLGLPGGVRDTGELFF. CDR3 in DNA: TGTGCTAGCAGCTTAGGTCTCCCCGGAGGAGTGCGAGACACCGGGGAGCTGTTTTTT.